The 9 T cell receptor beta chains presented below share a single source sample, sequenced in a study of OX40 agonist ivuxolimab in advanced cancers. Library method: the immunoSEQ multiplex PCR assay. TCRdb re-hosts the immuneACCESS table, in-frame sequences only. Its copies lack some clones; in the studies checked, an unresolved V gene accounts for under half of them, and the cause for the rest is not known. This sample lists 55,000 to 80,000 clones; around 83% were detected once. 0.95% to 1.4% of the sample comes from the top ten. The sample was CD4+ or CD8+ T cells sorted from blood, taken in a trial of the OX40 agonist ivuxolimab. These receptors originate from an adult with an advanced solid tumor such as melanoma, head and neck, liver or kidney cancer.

CDR3 in amino acids: CASSELVNTGELFF. CDR3 nucleotide sequence: TGTGCCAGCAGTGAACTTGTGAACACCGGGGAGCTGTTTTTT. The gene calls are TRBV2 and TRBJ2-2; D call uncertain. The CDR3 is made up of 14 amino acids. CDR1 and CDR2 from the germline V gene are SNHLY and FYNNEI. The V end lost 2 bases, the J end lost 1 base, and 5 bases lay between the germline ends.

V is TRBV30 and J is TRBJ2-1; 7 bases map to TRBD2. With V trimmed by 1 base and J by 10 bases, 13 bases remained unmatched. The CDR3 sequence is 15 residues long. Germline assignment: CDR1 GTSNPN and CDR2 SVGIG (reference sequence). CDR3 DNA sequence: TGTGCCTGGAGTGGGGACGGGAGGTCCCGCGGGGAGCAGTTCTTC. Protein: CAWSGDGRSRGEQFF.

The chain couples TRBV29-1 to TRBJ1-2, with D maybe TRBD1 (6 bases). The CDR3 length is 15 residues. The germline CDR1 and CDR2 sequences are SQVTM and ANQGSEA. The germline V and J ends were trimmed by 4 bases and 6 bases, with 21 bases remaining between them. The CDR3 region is CSVGLGRTVGDGYTF. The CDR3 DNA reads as TGCAGCGTTGGATTGGGACGGACAGTTGGAGATGGCTACACCTTC.

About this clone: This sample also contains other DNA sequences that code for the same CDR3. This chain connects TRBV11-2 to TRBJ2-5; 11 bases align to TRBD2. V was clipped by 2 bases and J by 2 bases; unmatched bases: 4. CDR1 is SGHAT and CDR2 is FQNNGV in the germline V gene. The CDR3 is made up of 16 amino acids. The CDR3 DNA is TGTGCCAGCAGCTTACTTGTAGCGGGAGGGCAAGAGACCCAGTACTTC. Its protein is CASSLLVAGGQETQYF.

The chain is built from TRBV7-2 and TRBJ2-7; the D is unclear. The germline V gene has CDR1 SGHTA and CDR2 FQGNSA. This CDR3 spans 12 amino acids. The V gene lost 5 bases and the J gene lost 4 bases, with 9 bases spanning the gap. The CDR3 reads CASSPHLYEQYF. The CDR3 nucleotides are TGTGCCAGCAGCCCCCACCTTTACGAGCAGTACTTC.

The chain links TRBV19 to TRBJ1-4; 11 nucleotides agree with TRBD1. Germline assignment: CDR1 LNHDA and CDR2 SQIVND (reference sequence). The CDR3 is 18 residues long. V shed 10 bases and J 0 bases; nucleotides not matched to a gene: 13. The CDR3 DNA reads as TGTGCCAATCTCCGGGACAGGGGGGAAGGGGCAACTAATGAAAAACTGTTTTTT. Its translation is CANLRDRGEGATNEKLFF.

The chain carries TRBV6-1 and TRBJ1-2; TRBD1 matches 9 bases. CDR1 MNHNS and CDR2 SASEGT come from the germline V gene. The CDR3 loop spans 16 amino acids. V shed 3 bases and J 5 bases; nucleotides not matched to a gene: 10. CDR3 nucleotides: TGTGCCAGCAGTGACCGAGGGACAGGGATAACATATGGCTACACCTTC. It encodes CASSDRGTGITYGYTF.

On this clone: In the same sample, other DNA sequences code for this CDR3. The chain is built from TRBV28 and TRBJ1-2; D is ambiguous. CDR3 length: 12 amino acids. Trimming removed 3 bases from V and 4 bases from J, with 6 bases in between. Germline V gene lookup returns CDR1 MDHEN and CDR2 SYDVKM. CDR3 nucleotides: TGTGCCAGCAGTTTCGGCAGCTATGGCTACACCTTC. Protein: CASSFGSYGYTF.

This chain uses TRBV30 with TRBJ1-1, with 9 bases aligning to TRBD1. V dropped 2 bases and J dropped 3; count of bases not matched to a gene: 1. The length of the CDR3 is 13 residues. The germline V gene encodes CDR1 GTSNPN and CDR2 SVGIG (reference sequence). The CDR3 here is CAWSRQGDTEAFF. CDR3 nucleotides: TGTGCCTGGAGTCGACAGGGGGACACTGAAGCTTTCTTT.